This is a list of T cell receptor beta chains from one sample in a study of blood T cell repertoires in COVID-19. Sequencing was performed with immunoSEQ multiplex PCR; in TCRdb, only in-frame clones are kept and a portion is missing. The sample contains 55,000 to 75,000 clones, roughly 77% of which appear only once. The sample taken for sequencing was peripheral blood. These receptors originate from a woman aged 65 to 85 with acute or convalescent COVID-19. CDR3s include the opening cysteine and the closing phenylalanine or tryptophan. A D gene is named only where the DNA matches it firmly. The listing skips clone size in some rows; elsewhere it reads once, few, many or a size class.

>TRBD1|TRBV2|14|TRBJ1-5|.
CASSPGGGNQPQHF
TGTGCCAGCAGCCCAGGGGGAGGCAATCAGCCCCAGCATTTT
>TRBD1|TRBV6-5|13|TRBJ1-5|.
CASTGTGRQPQHF
TGTGCCAGCACCGGGACAGGGCGTCAGCCCCAGCATTTT
>.|TRBV29-1|14|TRBJ1-1|.
CSVEDLDNRTEAFF
TGCAGCGTTGAAGACCTGGACAACCGGACTGAAGCTTTCTTT
>.|TRBV6-4|14|TRBJ1-2|once
CASSPEALPYGYTF
TGTGCCAGCAGCCCCGAAGCCCTCCCCTATGGCTACACCTTC
>.|TRBV9|15|TRBJ2-2|.
CASSALVDHTGELFF
TGTGCCAGCAGCGCCCTAGTAGACCACACCGGGGAGCTGTTTTTT
>.|TRBV13|15|TRBJ2-7|.
CASSSRPRGAGEQYF
TGTGCCAGCAGCTCTCGCCCAAGGGGAGCGGGCGAGCAGTACTTC
>TRBD1|TRBV29-1|12|TRBJ1-1|.
CSVGYDRGLAFF
TGCAGCGTTGGATATGACAGGGGGTTAGCTTTCTTT
>.|TRBV19|13|TRBJ1-1|.
CASSVKGDTEAFF
TGTGCCAGTAGCGTAAAAGGAGACACTGAAGCTTTCTTT
>.|TRBV9|15|TRBJ2-1|.
CASGGGGRHYNEQFF
TGTGCCAGCGGAGGGGGCGGGAGGCACTACAATGAGCAGTTCTTC
>TRBD1|TRBV5-4|18|TRBJ2-1|.
CASSRPGTGKSSYNEQFF
TGTGCCAGCAGCCGCCCTGGGACAGGGAAAAGCTCCTACAATGAGCAGTTCTTC
>TRBD1|TRBV6-1|16|TRBJ1-5|.
CASSEKGQGGSQPQHF
TGTGCCAGCAGTGAAAAAGGACAGGGGGGGTCTCAGCCCCAGCATTTT
>TRBD1|TRBV19|17|TRBJ1-4|.
CASSIRGGTDRDEKLFF
TGTGCCAGTAGTATAAGAGGGGGCACGGACAGAGATGAAAAACTGTTTTTT
>.|TRBV30|13|TRBJ1-1|.
CAWITGMNTEAFF
TGTGCCTGGATAACAGGTATGAACACTGAAGCTTTCTTT
>.|TRBV3-1/TRBV3-2|16|TRBJ2-1|large
CASSPFVRGRDNEQFF
TGTGCCAGCAGCCCTTTTGTACGGGGAAGGGATAATGAGCAGTTCTTC
>TRBD1|TRBV2|15|TRBJ1-1|many
CASNSLGQGNTEAFF
TGTGCCAGCAATTCGCTTGGACAGGGAAACACTGAAGCTTTCTTT
>.|TRBV6-5|15|TRBJ2-2|few
CASSQSQGGTGELFF
TGTGCCAGCAGTCAATCACAGGGGGGGACCGGGGAGCTGTTTTTT
>TRBD1|TRBV20-1|15|TRBJ1-1|.
CSASSPTGWKTEAFF
TGCAGTGCTAGTTCCCCGACAGGGTGGAAAACTGAAGCTTTCTTT
>.|TRBV3-1/TRBV3-2|15|TRBJ2-5|.
CASSLTRVVRETQYF
TGTGCCAGCAGCCTTACACGGGTAGTTCGAGAGACCCAGTACTTC
>TRBD1|TRBV6-5|12|TRBJ2-7|.
CASSRQGYEQYF
TGTGCCAGCAGTCGACAGGGGTACGAGCAGTACTTC
>.|TRBV29-1|15|TRBJ2-6|.
CSVLGHSSGANVLTF
TGCAGCGTTTTGGGGCATTCCTCTGGGGCCAACGTCCTGACTTTC
>TRBD1|TRBV19|15|TRBJ1-2|.
CASRTGGASNDGYTF
TGTGCCAGTAGAACAGGGGGCGCAAGTAACGATGGCTACACCTTC
>TRBD2|TRBV11-2|14|TRBJ2-7|.
CASSLRGLVNEQYF
TGTGCCAGCAGCTTACGCGGACTAGTCAACGAGCAGTACTTC
>TRBD1|TRBV4-1|14|TRBJ2-5|.
CASSQESQGGTQYF
TGCGCCAGCAGCCAAGAGTCACAGGGGGGGACCCAGTACTTC
>.|TRBV5-8|16|TRBJ2-1|.
CASRGSRGSSYNEQFF
TGTGCCAGCAGAGGGTCCAGGGGAAGCTCCTACAATGAGCAGTTCTTC
>.|TRBV19|13|TRBJ1-1|.
CASSSTGDREAFF
TGTGCCAGTAGTTCAACGGGGGACCGTGAAGCTTTCTTT
>TRBD1|TRBV6-5|14|TRBJ1-6|.
CASRRDRGLAPLHF
TGTGCCAGCAGGCGGGACAGGGGCCTAGCACCCCTCCACTTT
>TRBD2|TRBV7-6|16|TRBJ2-1|.
CASSLAASGTLDEQFF
TGTGCCAGCAGCTTAGCTGCCAGCGGGACCCTCGATGAGCAGTTCTTC
>TRBD1|TRBV29-1|13|TRBJ1-5|.
CSVGQGGNQPQHF
TGCAGCGTTGGACAGGGTGGCAATCAGCCCCAGCATTTT
>.|TRBV5-1|13|TRBJ1-2|.
CASSLPGNYGYTF
TGCGCCAGCAGCTTGCCAGGGAACTATGGCTACACCTTC
>.|TRBV19|14|TRBJ1-1|.
CASSMERLNTEAFF
TGTGCCAGTAGTATGGAGAGATTGAACACTGAAGCTTTCTTT
>TRBD1|TRBV28|14|TRBJ1-1|.
CASRRTGGVAEAFF
TGTGCCAGCAGACGGACAGGCGGGGTGGCTGAAGCTTTCTTT
>TRBD2|TRBV27|17|TRBJ2-5|.
CASSPFRLAGGKETQYF
TGTGCCAGCAGCCCTTTCAGACTAGCGGGAGGGAAAGAGACCCAGTACTTC
>TRBD2|TRBV3-1/TRBV3-2|15|TRBJ2-1|.
CASSPSGGLYNEQFF
TGTGCCAGCAGTCCCAGCGGGGGGCTATACAATGAGCAGTTCTTC
>.|TRBV6-5|15|TRBJ1-5|.
CASSPGTYSNQPQHF
TGTGCCAGCAGCCCCGGGACTTATAGCAATCAGCCCCAGCATTTT
>TRBD1|TRBV13|15|TRBJ2-5|few
CASSLGGTGKKTQYF
TGTGCCAGCAGCTTAGGCGGGACAGGGAAAAAGACCCAGTACTTC
>TRBD2|TRBV6-6|14|TRBJ2-1|.
CASSYSGTSERSVF
TGTGCCAGCAGTTACTCCGGGACTAGCGAGAGGTCGGTCTTC
>.|TRBV6-2/TRBV6-3|17|TRBJ2-1|.
CASSPSLAGQPYNEQFF
TGTGCCAGCAGCCCCTCCCTTGCGGGTCAACCCTACAATGAGCAGTTCTTC
>TRBD1|TRBV2|14|TRBJ2-5|.
CASSPDRGRETQYF
TGTGCCAGCAGTCCGGACAGGGGTCGTGAGACCCAGTACTTC
>TRBD1|TRBV11-3|15|TRBJ2-7|.
CASSRTGQGVDEQYF
TGTGCCAGCAGCCGCACCGGACAGGGAGTGGACGAGCAGTACTTC
>.|TRBV19|15|TRBJ1-4|.
CASSIDSGGREKLFF
TGTGCCAGTAGTATAGATTCGGGGGGCCGTGAAAAACTGTTTTTT
>TRBD1|TRBV4-2|14|TRBJ1-2|.
CASSHPGQGSGYTF
TGTGCCAGCAGCCATCCCGGACAGGGCTCTGGCTACACCTTC
>.|TRBV28|15|TRBJ2-3|once
CASSLITKATDTQYF
TGTGCCAGCAGTTTAATTACCAAAGCGACAGATACGCAGTATTTT
>.|TRBV7-2|15|TRBJ1-6|few
CASSRTSTGNSPLHF
TGTGCCAGCAGCCGGACCTCAACAGGGAACTCACCCCTCCACTTT
>.|TRBV6-5|13|TRBJ1-5|once
CASSPDRLQPQHF
TGTGCCAGCAGTCCCGACAGGCTTCAGCCCCAGCATTTT
>TRBD1|TRBV19|15|TRBJ1-2|.
CASSLSGTGNYGYTF
TGTGCCAGTAGTCTCTCCGGGACAGGGAACTATGGCTACACCTTC
>TRBD2|TRBV3-1/TRBV3-2|16|TRBJ2-1|many
CASSQDKLAVYNEQFF
TGTGCCAGCAGCCAAGATAAACTAGCGGTCTACAATGAGCAGTTCTTC
>TRBD1|TRBV10-3|13|TRBJ1-1|few
CAIRDRVGTEAFF
TGTGCCATTAGGGACAGGGTAGGCACTGAAGCTTTCTTT
>TRBD2|TRBV28|12|TRBJ2-1|.
CASSFPGGGQFF
TGTGCCAGCAGTTTCCCGGGAGGTGGGCAGTTCTTC
>.|TRBV11-3|16|TRBJ2-1|.
CASSLGGGPDYNEQFF
TGTGCCAGCAGCTTAGGTGGAGGACCCGACTACAATGAGCAGTTCTTC
>.|TRBV6-5|15|TRBJ1-5|.
CASSYSLSANQPQHF
TGTGCCAGCAGTTACTCTCTTTCAGCGAATCAGCCCCAGCATTTT
>.|TRBV5-6|16|TRBJ1-4|.
CASSSKTDPTNEKLFF
TGTGCCAGCAGCTCTAAGACAGACCCAACTAATGAAAAACTGTTTTTT
>TRBD1|TRBV5-1|16|TRBJ1-5|.
CASSLLPGQVNQPQHF
TGCGCCAGCAGCTTGCTGCCGGGACAGGTCAATCAGCCCCAGCATTTT
>TRBD2|TRBV29-1|18|TRBJ2-3|.
CSVTFGTSGAAITDTQYF
TGCAGCGTTACCTTCGGGACTAGCGGAGCCGCGATCACAGATACGCAGTATTTT
>.|TRBV28|15|TRBJ1-6|.
CASDTLSSYNSPLHF
TGTGCCAGCGACACTTTGAGCTCCTATAATTCACCCCTCCACTTT
>.|TRBV21-1|9|TRBJ2-5|.
CASSSRSYF
TGTGCCAGCAGCTCCCGGTCGTACTTC
>.|TRBV5-1|15|TRBJ2-3|.
CASSLDSSSTDTQYF
TGCGCCAGCAGCTTAGACAGTTCTAGCACAGATACGCAGTATTTT
>.|TRBV14|15|TRBJ1-4|few
CASSQDSGVTRKLFF
TGTGCCAGCAGCCAAGACAGCGGGGTTACGCGTAAACTGTTTTTT
>.|TRBV18|15|TRBJ2-5|.
CASSPRDRRQETQYF
TGTGCCAGCTCACCGCGGGACAGAAGGCAAGAGACCCAGTACTTC
>.|TRBV5-6|14|TRBJ1-1|.
CASSWQGTDTEAFF
TGTGCCAGCAGCTGGCAGGGTACGGACACTGAAGCTTTCTTT
>TRBD1|TRBV7-2|14|TRBJ2-7|.
CASSLGTGQGMEYF
TGTGCCAGCAGCTTAGGGACGGGACAGGGGATGGAGTACTTC